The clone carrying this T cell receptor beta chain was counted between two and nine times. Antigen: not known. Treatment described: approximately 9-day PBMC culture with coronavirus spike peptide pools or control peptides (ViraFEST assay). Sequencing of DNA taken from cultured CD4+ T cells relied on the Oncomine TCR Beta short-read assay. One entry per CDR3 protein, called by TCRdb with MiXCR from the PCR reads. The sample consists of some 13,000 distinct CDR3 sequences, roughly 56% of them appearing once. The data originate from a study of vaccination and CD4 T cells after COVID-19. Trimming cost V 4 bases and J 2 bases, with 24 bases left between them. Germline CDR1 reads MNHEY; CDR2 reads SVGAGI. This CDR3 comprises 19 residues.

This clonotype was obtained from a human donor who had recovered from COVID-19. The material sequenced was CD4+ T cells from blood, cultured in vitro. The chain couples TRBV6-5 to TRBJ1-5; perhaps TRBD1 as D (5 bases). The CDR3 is CASSSRGAFGSDGNQPQHF. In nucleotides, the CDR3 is TGTGCCAGCAGTTCCCGAGGGGCTTTTGGGTCGGATGGCAATCAGCCCCAGCATTTT.